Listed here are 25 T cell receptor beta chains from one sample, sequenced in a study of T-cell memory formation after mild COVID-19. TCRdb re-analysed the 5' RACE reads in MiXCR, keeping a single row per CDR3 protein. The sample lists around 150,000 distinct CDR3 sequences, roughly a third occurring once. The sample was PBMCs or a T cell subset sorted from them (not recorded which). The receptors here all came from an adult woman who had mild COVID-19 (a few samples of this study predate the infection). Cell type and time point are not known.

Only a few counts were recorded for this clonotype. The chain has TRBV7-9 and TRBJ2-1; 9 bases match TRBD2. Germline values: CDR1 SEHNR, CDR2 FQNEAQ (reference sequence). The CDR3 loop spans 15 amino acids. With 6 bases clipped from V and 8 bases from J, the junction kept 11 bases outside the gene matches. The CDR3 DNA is TGTGCCAGCAGTGACGGGACTAGCTTTGAGGATGAGCAGTTCTTC. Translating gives CASSDGTSFEDEQFF.

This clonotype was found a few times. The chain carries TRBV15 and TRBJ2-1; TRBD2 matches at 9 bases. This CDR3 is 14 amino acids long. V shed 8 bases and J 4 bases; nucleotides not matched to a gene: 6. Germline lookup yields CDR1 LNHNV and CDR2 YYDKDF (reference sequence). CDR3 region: CATAGGPGYNEQFF. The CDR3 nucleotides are TGTGCCACCGCGGGGGGGCCCGGATACAATGAGCAGTTCTTC. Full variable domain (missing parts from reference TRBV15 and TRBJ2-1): DAMVIQNPRYQVTQFGKPVTLSCSQTLNHNVMYWYQQKSSQAPKLLFHYYDKDFNNEADTPDNFQSRRPNTSFCFLDIRSPGLGDTAMYLCATAGGPGYNEQFFGPGTRLTVL.

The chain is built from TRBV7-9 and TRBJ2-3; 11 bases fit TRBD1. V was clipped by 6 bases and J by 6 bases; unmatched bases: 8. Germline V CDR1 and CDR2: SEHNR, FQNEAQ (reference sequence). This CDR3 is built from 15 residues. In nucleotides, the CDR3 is TGTGCCAGCAGGTTGGGGACAGGGGGATCGGATACGCAGTATTTT. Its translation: CASRLGTGGSDTQYF. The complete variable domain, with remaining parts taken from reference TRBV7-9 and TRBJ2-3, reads DTGVSQNPRHKITKRGQNVTFRCDPISEHNRLYWYRQTLGQGPEFLTYFQNEAQLEKSRLLSDRFSAERPKGSFSTLEIQRTEQGDSAMYLCASRLGTGGSDTQYFGPGTRLTVL.

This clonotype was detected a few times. The CDR3 sequence: CASSRSLQGAGGYTF. CDR3 nucleotide sequence: TGTGCCAGCAGCCGTTCCCTCCAGGGGGCTGGGGGCTACACCTTC. This chain links TRBV13 with TRBJ1-2, with 8 bases identical to TRBD1. J gave up 8 bases and V 5 bases, and 13 bases lay outside the gene matches. CDR3 length equals 15 residues. Germline lookup yields CDR1 PRHDT and CDR2 FYEKMQ (reference sequence).

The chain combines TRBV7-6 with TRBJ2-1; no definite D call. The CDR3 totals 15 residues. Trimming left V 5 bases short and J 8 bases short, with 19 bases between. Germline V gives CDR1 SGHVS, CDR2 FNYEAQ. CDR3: CASSKYQGSGDEQFF. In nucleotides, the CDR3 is TGTGCCAGCAGCAAATACCAAGGGTCGGGCGATGAGCAGTTCTTC.

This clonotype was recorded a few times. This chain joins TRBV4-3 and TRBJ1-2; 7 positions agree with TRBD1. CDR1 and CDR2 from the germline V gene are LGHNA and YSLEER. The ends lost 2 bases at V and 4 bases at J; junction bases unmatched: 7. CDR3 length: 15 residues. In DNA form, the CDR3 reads TGCGCCAGCAGCCAAAACCAACAGGGGTTCTATGGCTACACCTTC. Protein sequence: CASSQNQQGFYGYTF.

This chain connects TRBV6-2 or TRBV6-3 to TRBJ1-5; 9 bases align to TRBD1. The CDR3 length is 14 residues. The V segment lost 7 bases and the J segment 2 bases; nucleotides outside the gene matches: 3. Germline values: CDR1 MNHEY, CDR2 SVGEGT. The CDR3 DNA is TGTGCCAGCACCTGGACAGGGGGCAATCAGCCCCAGCATTTT. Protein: CASTWTGGNQPQHF.

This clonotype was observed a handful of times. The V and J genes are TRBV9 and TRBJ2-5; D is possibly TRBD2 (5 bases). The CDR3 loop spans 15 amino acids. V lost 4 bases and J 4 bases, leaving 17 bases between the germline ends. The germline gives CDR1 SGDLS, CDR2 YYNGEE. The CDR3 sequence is CASSPHPGERETQYF. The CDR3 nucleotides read TGTGCCAGCAGCCCCCACCCCGGGGAAAGAGAGACCCAGTACTTC.

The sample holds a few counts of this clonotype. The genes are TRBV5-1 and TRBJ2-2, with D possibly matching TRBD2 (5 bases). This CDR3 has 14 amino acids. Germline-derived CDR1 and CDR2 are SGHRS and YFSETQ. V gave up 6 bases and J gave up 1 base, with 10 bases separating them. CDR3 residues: CASKVRENTGELFF. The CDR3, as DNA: TGCGCCAGCAAGGTTCGGGAGAACACCGGGGAGCTGTTTTTT.

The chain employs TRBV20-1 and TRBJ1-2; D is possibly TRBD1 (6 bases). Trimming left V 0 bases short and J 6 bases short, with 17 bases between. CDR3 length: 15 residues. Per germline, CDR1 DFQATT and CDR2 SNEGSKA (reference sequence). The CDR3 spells CSARDLLGGPDGYTF. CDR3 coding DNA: TGCAGTGCTAGAGATCTCTTGGGGGGGCCGGATGGCTACACCTTC.

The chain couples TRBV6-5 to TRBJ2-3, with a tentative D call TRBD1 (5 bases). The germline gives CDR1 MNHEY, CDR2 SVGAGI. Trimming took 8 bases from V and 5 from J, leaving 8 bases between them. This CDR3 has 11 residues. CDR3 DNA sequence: TGTGCCAGCGGGGCGGTAGATACGCAGTATTTT. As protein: CASGAVDTQYF.

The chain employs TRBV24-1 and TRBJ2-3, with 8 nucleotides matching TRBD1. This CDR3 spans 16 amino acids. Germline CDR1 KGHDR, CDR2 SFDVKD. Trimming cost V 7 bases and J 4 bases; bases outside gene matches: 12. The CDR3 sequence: CATSDGNRGSADTQYF. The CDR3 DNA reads TGTGCCACCAGCGATGGGAACAGGGGGTCTGCAGATACGCAGTATTTT.

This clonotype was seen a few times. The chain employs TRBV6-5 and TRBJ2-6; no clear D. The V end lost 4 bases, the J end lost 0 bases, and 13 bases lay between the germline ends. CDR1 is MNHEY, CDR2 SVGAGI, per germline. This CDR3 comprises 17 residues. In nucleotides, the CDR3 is TGTGCCAGCAGTTCGGCAGTACTGAGCTCTGGGGCCAACGTCCTGACTTTC. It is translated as CASSSAVLSSGANVLTF.

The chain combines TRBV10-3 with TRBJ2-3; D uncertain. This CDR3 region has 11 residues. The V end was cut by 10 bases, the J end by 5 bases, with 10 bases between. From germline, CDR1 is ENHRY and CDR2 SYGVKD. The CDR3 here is CATFYRDTQYF. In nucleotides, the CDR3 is TGTGCCACCTTCTACCGAGATACGCAGTATTTT.

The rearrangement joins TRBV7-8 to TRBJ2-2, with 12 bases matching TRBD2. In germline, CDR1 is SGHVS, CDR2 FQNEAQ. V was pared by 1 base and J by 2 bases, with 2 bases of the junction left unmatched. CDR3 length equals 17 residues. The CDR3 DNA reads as TGTGCCAGCAGCTTAGGGGGACTAGCGGGTAACACCGGGGAGCTGTTTTTT. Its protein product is CASSLGGLAGNTGELFF.

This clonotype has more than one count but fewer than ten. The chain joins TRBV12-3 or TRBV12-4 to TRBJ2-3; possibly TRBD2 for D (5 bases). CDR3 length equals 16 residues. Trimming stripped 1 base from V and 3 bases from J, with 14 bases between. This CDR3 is CASSLGISEVTDTQYF. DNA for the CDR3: TGTGCCAGCAGTTTAGGGATCTCGGAGGTTACAGATACGCAGTATTTT.

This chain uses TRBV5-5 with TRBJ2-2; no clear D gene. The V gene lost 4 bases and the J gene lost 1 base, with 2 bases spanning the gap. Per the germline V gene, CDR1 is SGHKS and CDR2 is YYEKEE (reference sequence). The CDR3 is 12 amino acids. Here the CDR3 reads CASSRNTGELFF. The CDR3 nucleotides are TGTGCCAGCAGCCGGAACACCGGGGAGCTGTTTTTT. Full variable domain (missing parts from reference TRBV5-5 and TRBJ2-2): DAGVTQSPTHLIKTRGQQVTLRCSPISGHKSVSWYQQVLGQGPQFIFQYYEKEERGRGNFPDRFSARQFPNYSSELNVNALLLGDSALYLCASSRNTGELFFGEGSRLTVL.

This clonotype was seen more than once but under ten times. CDR3 sequence reads: CASSSGGNQPQHF. For the CDR3, the DNA is TGTGCCAGCAGCTCAGGGGGCAATCAGCCCCAGCATTTT. V is TRBV5-6 and J is TRBJ1-5; D is perhaps TRBD1 (6 bases). Trimming cost V 3 bases and J 2 bases, with 6 bases left between them. CDR3 size: 13 residues. In germline, CDR1 is SGHDT, CDR2 YYEEEE.

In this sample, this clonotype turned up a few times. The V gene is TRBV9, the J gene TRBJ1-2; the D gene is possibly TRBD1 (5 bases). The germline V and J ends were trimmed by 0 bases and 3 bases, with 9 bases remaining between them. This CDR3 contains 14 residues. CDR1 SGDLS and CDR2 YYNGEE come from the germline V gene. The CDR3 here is CASSVADSDYGYTF. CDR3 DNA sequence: TGTGCCAGCAGCGTAGCCGACAGCGACTATGGCTACACCTTC.

The CDR3 bases are TGTGCCAGCACCCACGGAGAGGCTGAAGCTTTCTTT. It is translated as CASTHGEAEAFF. The rearrangement joins TRBV7-9 to TRBJ1-1; D call uncertain. Germline values: CDR1 SEHNR, CDR2 FQNEAQ (reference sequence). This CDR3 is 12 amino acids long. Trimming removed 7 bases from V and 6 bases from J, with 12 bases in between.

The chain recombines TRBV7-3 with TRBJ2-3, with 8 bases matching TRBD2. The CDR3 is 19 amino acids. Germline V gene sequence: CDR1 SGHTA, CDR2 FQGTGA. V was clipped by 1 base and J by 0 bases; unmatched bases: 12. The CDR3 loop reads CASSLNPVGSGTSTDTQYF. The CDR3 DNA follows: TGTGCCAGCAGCTTAAACCCCGTGGGTAGCGGGACTAGCACAGATACGCAGTATTTT.

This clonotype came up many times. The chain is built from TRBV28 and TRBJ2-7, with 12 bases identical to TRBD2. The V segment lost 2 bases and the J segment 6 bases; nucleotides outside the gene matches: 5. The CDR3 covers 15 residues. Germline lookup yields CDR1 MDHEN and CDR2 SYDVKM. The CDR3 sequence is CASSLGGTSGFEQYF. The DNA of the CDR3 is TGTGCCAGCAGTTTAGGCGGGACTAGCGGGTTCGAGCAGTACTTC.

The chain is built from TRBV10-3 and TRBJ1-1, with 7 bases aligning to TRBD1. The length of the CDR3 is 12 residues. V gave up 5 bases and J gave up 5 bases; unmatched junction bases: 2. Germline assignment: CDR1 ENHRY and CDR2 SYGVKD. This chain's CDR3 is CAISQGGTEAFF. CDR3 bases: TGTGCCATCAGTCAGGGGGGTACTGAAGCTTTCTTT.

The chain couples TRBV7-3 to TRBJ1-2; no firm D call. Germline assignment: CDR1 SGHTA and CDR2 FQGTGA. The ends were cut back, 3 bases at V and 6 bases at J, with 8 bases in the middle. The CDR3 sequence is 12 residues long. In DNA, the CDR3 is TGTGCCAGCAGCTTCCCGTGGGATGGCTACACCTTC. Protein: CASSFPWDGYTF. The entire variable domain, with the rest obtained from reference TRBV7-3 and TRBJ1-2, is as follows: GAGVSQTPSNKVTEKGKYVELRCDPISGHTALYWYRQSLGQGPEFLIYFQGTGAADDSGLPNDRFFAVRPEGSVSTLKIQRTERGDSAVYLCASSFPWDGYTFGSGTRLTVV.

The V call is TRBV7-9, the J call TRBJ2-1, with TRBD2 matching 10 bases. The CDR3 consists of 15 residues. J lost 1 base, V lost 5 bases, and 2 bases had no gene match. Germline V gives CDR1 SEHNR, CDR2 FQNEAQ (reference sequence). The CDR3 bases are TGTGCCAGCAGCCAACTAGCGGGGTCCTACAATGAGCAGTTCTTC. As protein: CASSQLAGSYNEQFF.